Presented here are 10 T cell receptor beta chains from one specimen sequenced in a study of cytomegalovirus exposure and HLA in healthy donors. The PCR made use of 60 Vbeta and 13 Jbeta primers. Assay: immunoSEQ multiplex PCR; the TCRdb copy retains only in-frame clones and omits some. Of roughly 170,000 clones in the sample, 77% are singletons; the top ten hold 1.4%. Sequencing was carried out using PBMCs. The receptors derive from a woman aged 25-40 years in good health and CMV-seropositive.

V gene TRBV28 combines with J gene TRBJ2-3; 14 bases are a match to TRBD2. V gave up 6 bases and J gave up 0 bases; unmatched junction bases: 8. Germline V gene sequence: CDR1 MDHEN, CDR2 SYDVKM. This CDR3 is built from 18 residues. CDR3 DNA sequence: TGTGCCAGCAGCTCCTCCGGGACTAGCGGGGGAAGCACAGATACGCAGTATTTT. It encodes CASSSSGTSGGSTDTQYF.

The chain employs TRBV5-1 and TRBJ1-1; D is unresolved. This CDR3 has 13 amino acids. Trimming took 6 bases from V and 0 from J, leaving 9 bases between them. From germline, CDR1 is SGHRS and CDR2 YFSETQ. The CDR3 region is CASKETMNTEAFF. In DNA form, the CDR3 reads TGCGCCAGCAAAGAGACTATGAACACTGAAGCTTTCTTT.

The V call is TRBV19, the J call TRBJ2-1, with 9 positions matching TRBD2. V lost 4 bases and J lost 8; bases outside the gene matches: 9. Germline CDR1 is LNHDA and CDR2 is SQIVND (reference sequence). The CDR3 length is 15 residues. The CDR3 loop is CASSSSGSIEDEQFF. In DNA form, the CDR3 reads TGTGCCAGTAGTAGTAGCGGGAGTATTGAGGATGAGCAGTTCTTC.

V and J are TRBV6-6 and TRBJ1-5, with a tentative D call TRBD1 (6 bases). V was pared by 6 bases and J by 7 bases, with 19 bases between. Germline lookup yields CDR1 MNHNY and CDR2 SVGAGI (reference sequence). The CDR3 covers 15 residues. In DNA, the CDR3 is TGTGCCAGCAGACGGACCGGGACATCGGAGCAGCCCCAGCATTTT. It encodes CASRRTGTSEQPQHF.

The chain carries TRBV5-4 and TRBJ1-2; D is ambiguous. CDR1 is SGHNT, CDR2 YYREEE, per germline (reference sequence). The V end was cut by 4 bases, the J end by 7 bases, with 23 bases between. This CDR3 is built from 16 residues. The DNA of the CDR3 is TGTGCCAGCAGCGAAACCGGGAGCCCTAATGAGCTTGGCTACACCTTC. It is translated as CASSETGSPNELGYTF.

The DNA of the CDR3 is TGTGCCAGCAGCCCTGCGGGCGACTCCTACGAGCAGTACTTC. Its protein product is CASSPAGDSYEQYF. V gene TRBV9 combines with J gene TRBJ2-7; perhaps TRBD2 as D (5 bases). The V end was cut by 4 bases, the J end by 0 bases, with 11 bases between. CDR1 SGDLS and CDR2 YYNGEE come from the germline V gene. The CDR3 runs to 14 residues.

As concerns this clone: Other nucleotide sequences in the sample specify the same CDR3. In DNA, the CDR3 is TGTGCCAGCAGTTCAGACAGGGCTGGAAACACCATATATTTT. This translates into CASSSDRAGNTIYF. The genes are TRBV28 and TRBJ1-3; TRBD1 matches 7 bases. The germline V gene has CDR1 MDHEN and CDR2 SYDVKM. V lost 4 bases and J lost 2; bases outside the gene matches: 2. The CDR3 is 14 amino acids.

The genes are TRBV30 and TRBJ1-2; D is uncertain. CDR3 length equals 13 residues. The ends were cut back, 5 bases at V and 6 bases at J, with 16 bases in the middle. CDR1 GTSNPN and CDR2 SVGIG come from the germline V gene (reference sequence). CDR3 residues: CAWDPGISHGYTF. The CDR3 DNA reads TGTGCCTGGGATCCGGGGATCTCCCATGGCTACACCTTC.

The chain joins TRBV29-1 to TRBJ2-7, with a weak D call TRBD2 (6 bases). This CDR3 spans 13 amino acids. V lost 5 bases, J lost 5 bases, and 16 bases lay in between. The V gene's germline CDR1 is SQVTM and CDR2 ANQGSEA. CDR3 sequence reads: CSVIRTPGDEQYF. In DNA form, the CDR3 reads TGCAGCGTTATTCGGACCCCGGGGGACGAGCAGTACTTC.

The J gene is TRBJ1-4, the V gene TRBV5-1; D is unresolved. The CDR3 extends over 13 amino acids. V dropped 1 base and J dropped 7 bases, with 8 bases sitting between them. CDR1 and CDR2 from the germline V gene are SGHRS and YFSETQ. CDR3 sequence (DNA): TGCGCCAGCAGCTTGCTGGGAGGTGAAAAACTGTTTTTT. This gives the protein CASSLLGGEKLFF. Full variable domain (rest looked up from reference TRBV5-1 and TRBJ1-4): KAGVTQTPRYLIKTRGQQVTLSCSPISGHRSVSWYQQTPGQGLQFLFEYFSETQRNKGNFPGRFSGRQFSNSRSEMNVSTLELGDSALYLCASSLLGGEKLFFGSGTQLSVL.